This is a list of T cell receptor beta chains from one sample in a study of glioma-infiltrating T cells. From the multiplex PCR reads, TCRdb called clonotypes with MiXCR, one entry per CDR3 protein. The sample has a few hundred thousand distinct CDR3 sequences, 35% to 45% seen once. Source material: glioma tissue, nonneoplastic brain tissue, or PBMCs (not recorded which). These receptors originate from a human donor with low-grade glioma or glioblastoma, undergoing nonglioma brain surgery, or in good health (not recorded which). CDR3s include the opening cysteine and the closing phenylalanine or tryptophan. The D gene is left open where the match is weak. Some rows mark clone size as missing; the rest say once, few, many or name a class of expanded clone.

size	D	V	J	DNA	CDR3
.	.	TRBV20-1	TRBJ2-2	TGCAGTGCTAGAAGGGCTCATCGGAACACCGGGGAGCTGTTTTTT	CSARRAHRNTGELFF
.	.	TRBV28	TRBJ2-1	TGTGCCAGCAGTCCCTTACATATTCCCAATGAGCAGTTCTTC	CASSPLHIPNEQFF
.	.	TRBV5-7	TRBJ1-1	TGTGCCAGCAGCGCGGTCTACAGAGCCAGCACTGAAGCTTTCTTT	CASSAVYRASTEAFF
few	TRBD2	TRBV20-1	TRBJ2-1	TGCAGTGCCAGACTAGCGGGAATAGTCGGGCCCTACAATGAGCAGTTCTTC	CSARLAGIVGPYNEQFF
.	TRBD1	TRBV28	TRBJ2-3	TGTGCCAGCAGTTTGACAGGGGAACCCACAGATACGCAGTATTTT	CASSLTGEPTDTQYF
few	.	TRBV28	TRBJ2-7	TGTGCCAGCAGTCTCCCCGCGGCGGGAAGCTCCTACGAGCAGTACTTC	CASSLPAAGSSYEQYF
.	.	TRBV18	TRBJ2-1	TGTGCCAGCTCACCGAGGGACTACAATGAGCAGTTCTTC	CASSPRDYNEQFF
few	TRBD1	TRBV4-1	TRBJ1-2	TGCGCCAGCAGCCAACTACAGGGGGCGCGTCTCTATGGCTACACCTTC	CASSQLQGARLYGYTF
many	TRBD2	TRBV27	TRBJ2-3	TGTGCCAGCAAGCTCACTAGCGGGGGGTCTAGCACAGATACGCAGTATTTT	CASKLTSGGSSTDTQYF
few	TRBD2	TRBV6-1	TRBJ2-3	TGTGCCACCGGACGGGGGGTTTACACAGATACGCAGTATTTT	CATGRGVYTDTQYF
few	.	TRBV10-3	TRBJ1-1	TGTGCCATCAGTCCCGGGGGGAACACTGAAGCTTTCTTT	CAISPGGNTEAFF